A single sample is the source of the 21 T cell receptor beta chains below, sequenced in a study of a mutant IDH1 vaccine in newly diagnosed glioma. These receptors' targets are unknown. Measured with immunoSEQ multiplex PCR; TCRdb has only the in-frame clones, and not every one. The sample has 52,000 or so clones; 80% to 90% are singletons. Time point in this sample: week 23, last vaccination. Each dose of the vaccine consisted of 300 ug of mutant IDH1 20-mer peptide, with topical imiquimod. Sequencing used PBMCs, obtained from a glioma patient whose treatment included an IDH1 peptide vaccine. These receptors were obtained from a woman between 40 and 55 years old with glioma. Some clones in this sample may be carry-over from other donors' samples.

The chain has TRBV6-5 and TRBJ2-1; possibly TRBD1 or TRBD2 for D (6 bases each). Germline-derived CDR1 and CDR2 are MNHEY and SVGAGI. Trimming stripped 4 bases from V and 2 bases from J, with 15 bases between. The CDR3 is 16 amino acids. The CDR3 DNA sequence: TGTGCCAGCAGTTCGTCCTACGGGGGCCCCTACAATGAGCAGTTCTTC. It codes for CASSSSYGGPYNEQFF.

The table lists this clone with a few counts. The chain couples TRBV19 to TRBJ1-1; no definite D call. Germline lookup yields CDR1 LNHDA and CDR2 SQIVND (reference sequence). The CDR3 is made up of 13 amino acids. V dropped 2 bases and J dropped 11 bases, with 15 bases sitting between them. CDR3 DNA sequence: TGTGCCAGTAGTATAACGCCTGGCCCGGGGGCTTTCTTT. The encoded protein is CASSITPGPGAFF. The full variable domain, its missing parts supplied by reference TRBV19 and TRBJ1-1, is DGGITQSPKYLFRKEGQNVTLSCEQNLNHDAMYWYRQDPGQGLRLIYYSQIVNDFQKGDIAEGYSVSREKKESFPLTVTSAQKNPTAFYLCASSITPGPGAFFGQGTRLTVV.

The chain combines TRBV7-2 with TRBJ1-5; 9 nucleotides match TRBD1. Per germline, CDR1 SGHTA and CDR2 FQGNSA. J gave up 6 bases and V 5 bases, and 11 bases lay outside the gene matches. The CDR3 runs to 16 residues. CDR3 coding DNA: TGTGCCAGCAGCCGGACAGGGGTCGAGTTCGGTCAGCCCCAGCATTTT. Amino acid sequence: CASSRTGVEFGQPQHF.

The J gene is TRBJ2-3, the V gene TRBV5-1; TRBD2 aligns across 11 bases. Germline V lookup: CDR1 SGHRS, CDR2 YFSETQ. Trimming cost V 4 bases and J 6 bases; bases outside gene matches: 19. This CDR3 region has 19 residues. CDR3 protein: CASSLAAFLAGGPADTQYF. The CDR3 DNA is TGCGCCAGCAGCCTGGCCGCATTTTTAGCGGGGGGGCCGGCGGATACGCAGTATTTT.

The chain couples TRBV9 to TRBJ2-7, with 9 positions matching TRBD1. This CDR3 is 14 amino acids long. Trimming removed 3 bases from V and 5 bases from J; junction bases left unmatched: 6. Germline assignment: CDR1 SGDLS and CDR2 YYNGEE. The CDR3 loop reads CASSEGDRAHEQYF. The CDR3 DNA sequence: TGTGCCAGCAGCGAGGGGGACAGGGCCCACGAGCAGTACTTC. Variable domain in full (rest from reference TRBV9 and TRBJ2-7): DSGVTQTPKHLITATGQRVTLRCSPRSGDLSVYWYQQSLDQGLQFLIQYYNGEERAKGNILERFSAQQFPDLHSELNLSSLELGDSALYFCASSEGDRAHEQYFGPGTRLTVT.

The rearrangement links TRBV5-1 to TRBJ1-3; D might be TRBD1 (6 bases). The CDR3 length is 14 residues. Germline CDR1 is SGHRS and CDR2 is YFSETQ. Trimming shortened V by 2 bases and J by 1 base, and 7 bases separated the two germline ends. The CDR3 sequence: CASSLQGSGNTIYF. CDR3 bases: TGCGCCAGCAGCTTACAGGGATCTGGAAACACCATATATTTT.

The V gene is TRBV20-1, the J gene TRBJ2-5; D gene uncertain. The ends were cut back, 6 bases at V and 5 bases at J, with 10 bases in the middle. CDR1 is DFQATT and CDR2 is SNEGSKA in the germline V gene (reference sequence). The CDR3 extends over 11 amino acids. This CDR3 is CSASLSETQYF. CDR3 DNA sequence: TGCAGTGCCAGCTTATCGGAGACCCAGTACTTC.

The CDR3 region has the DNA TGTGCCAGCAGTGACAGGGCAATTCCATTTCTTGACACTGAAGCTTTCTTT. Translated: CASSDRAIPFLDTEAFF. The chain uses TRBV6-4 and TRBJ1-1; D remains ambiguous. CDR3 length equals 17 residues. The ends were cut back, 2 bases at V and 3 bases at J, with 19 bases in the middle. Germline V gives CDR1 MRHNA, CDR2 SNTAGT.

This clone has a handful of counts. Written as DNA, the CDR3 is TGCGCCAGCAGCTTGGAGGCTCTCACTGAAGCTTTCTTT. Its translation is CASSLEALTEAFF. The chain is built from TRBV5-1 and TRBJ1-1; D unclear. Germline CDR1 and CDR2: SGHRS and YFSETQ. The CDR3 covers 13 residues. V was shortened by 0 bases and J by 4 bases, with 7 bases between the two germline ends.

This clone was seen more than once but under ten times. The J gene is TRBJ1-1, the V gene TRBV7-2; no definite D call. The length of the CDR3 is 16 residues. Germline CDR1 SGHTA, CDR2 FQGNSA. Trimming pared 3 bases from V and 0 bases from J, leaving 14 bases between. In DNA form, the CDR3 reads TGTGCCAGCAGCTTTCAAAGGTTGGTAATGAACACTGAAGCTTTCTTT. Translation gives CASSFQRLVMNTEAFF.

A few counts support this clone. The rearrangement joins TRBV18 to TRBJ1-5, with D tentatively TRBD1 (6 bases). Trimming took off 2 bases at V and 7 bases at J, with 15 bases between the two ends. This CDR3 contains 15 residues. In germline, CDR1 is KGHSH, CDR2 LQKENI. The CDR3 region has the DNA TGTGCCAGCTCACCAAGGAGCGCAGGGGACCAGCCCCAGCATTTT. The encoded protein is CASSPRSAGDQPQHF.

J is TRBJ1-2 and V is TRBV19, with D perhaps matching TRBD1 (6 bases). Germline-derived CDR1 and CDR2 are LNHDA and SQIVND (reference sequence). Trimming removed 6 bases at V and 4 bases at J, with 12 bases between. There are 13 residues in the CDR3. The chain's CDR3 is CASRPRGSYGYTF. CDR3 in DNA: TGTGCCAGTAGGCCAAGGGGGTCCTATGGCTACACCTTC.

The chain employs TRBV2 and TRBJ1-1; D unclear. Germline V CDR1 and CDR2: SNHLY, FYNNEI. V lost 8 bases to trimming and J lost 6 bases, with 10 bases between them. The CDR3 has 11 amino acids. CDR3 in DNA: TGTGCCAGCGGACCCTTCGCTGAAGCTTTCTTT. Translating it yields CASGPFAEAFF.

This clone came up a few times. CDR3 sequence: CASSRAGQGRWTQYF. The CDR3 nucleotides are TGTGCCAGCAGCCGGGCCGGACAGGGTCGATGGACCCAGTACTTC. The chain is built from TRBV5-6 and TRBJ2-5; 8 bases align to TRBD1. CDR1 is SGHDT, CDR2 YYEEEE, per germline. This CDR3 contains 15 residues. With V trimmed by 4 bases and J by 7 bases, 12 bases remained unmatched. Based on the CDR3 plus reference TRBV5-6 and TRBJ2-5, the full variable domain is DAGVTQSPTHLIKTRGQQVTLRCSPKSGHDTVSWYQQALGQGPQFIFQYYEEEERQRGNFPDRFSGHQFPNYSSELNVNALLLGDSALYLCASSRAGQGRWTQYFGPGTRLLVL.

The chain carries TRBV7-2 and TRBJ2-7; 12 nucleotides line up with TRBD2. V trimming: 4 bases; J trimming: 6 bases; junction bases outside the gene matches: 7. Germline V gene lookup returns CDR1 SGHTA and CDR2 FQGNSA. This CDR3 is built from 15 residues. CDR3 nucleotides: TGTGCCAGCAGCTCGCTAGCGGGGGGGCAGGGCGAGCAGTACTTC. Residues: CASSSLAGGQGEQYF.

In this sample, this clone turned up a few times. The chain recombines TRBV6-5 with TRBJ2-7; possibly TRBD1 for D (7 bases). CDR1 and CDR2 from the germline V gene are MNHEY and SVGAGI. V was clipped by 7 bases and J by 1 base, with 11 bases between them. The CDR3 contains 13 residues. CDR3 sequence (DNA): TGTGCCAGCAAGACAGGGACTTCCTACGAGCAGTACTTC. Translation gives CASKTGTSYEQYF.

This clone came up once. V and J are TRBV9 and TRBJ1-3; 8 bases line up with TRBD1. Per the germline V gene, CDR1 is SGDLS and CDR2 is YYNGEE. This CDR3 has 16 amino acids. The junction had 13 bases not matched to a gene; V was cut back by 3 bases and J by 8 bases. The CDR3 DNA follows: TGTGCCAGCAGCGCAACGGACAGGGTTATGTCGGACACCATATATTTT. Translation gives CASSATDRVMSDTIYF.

This clone was observed once. The chain uses TRBV5-1 and TRBJ2-5; TRBD2 might be the D (6 bases). This CDR3 is 16 amino acids long. Per the germline V gene, CDR1 is SGHRS and CDR2 is YFSETQ. Trimming took 3 bases from V and 5 from J, leaving 20 bases between them. CDR3 protein: CASSSLGLETLETQYF. The CDR3 nucleotides read TGCGCCAGCAGCTCGCTGGGACTGGAAACCTTGGAGACCCAGTACTTC.

V and J are TRBV19 and TRBJ1-1, with 7 bases identical to TRBD1. Per germline, CDR1 LNHDA and CDR2 SQIVND (reference sequence). The CDR3 sequence is 14 residues long. V dropped 2 bases and J dropped 6; count of bases not matched to a gene: 6. The CDR3 bases are TGTGCCAGTAGTATAAGGAGACAGGGACCTGAAGCTTTCTTT. Its protein product is CASSIRRQGPEAFF.

The rearrangement joins TRBV18 to TRBJ1-4; D uncertain. The germline V and J ends were trimmed by 0 bases and 7 bases, with 15 bases remaining between them. The CDR3 spans 16 residues. Germline assignment: CDR1 KGHSH and CDR2 LQKENI. The CDR3 reads CASSPPDSGYGEKLFF. CDR3 DNA sequence: TGTGCCAGCTCACCACCGGATTCGGGGTATGGTGAAAAACTGTTTTTT.

The gene calls are TRBV18 and TRBJ1-2; no definite D call. The CDR3 runs to 16 residues. Germline CDR1 is KGHSH and CDR2 is LQKENI. V lost 3 bases, J lost 4 bases, and 18 bases lay in between. CDR3 sequence reads: CASSPRMLWWGYGYTF. The CDR3 DNA reads TGTGCCAGCTCACCTCGGATGCTCTGGTGGGGCTATGGCTACACCTTC.